The 30 T cell receptor beta chains reported below all come from one sample, sequenced in a study of cytomegalovirus exposure and HLA in healthy donors (dated by TCRdb to about 2017). Receptor libraries were prepared by the immunoSEQ multiplex PCR assay. For the multiplex PCR, a mixture combining 60 forward primers for TCR Vbeta segments and 13 reverse primers for TCR Jbeta segments was used. TCRdb retrieved this table from immuneACCESS and kept in-frame rearrangements only. Not all clones are present; in checked studies, unresolved V genes account for under half, and no reason is known for the remainder. This sample lists a few hundred thousand clones; roughly 80% were detected once. The top ten constitute around 3% of the sample. The sequenced material came from PBMCs. The receptors stem from a man under 40 in good health and CMV-seronegative.

V is TRBV7-6 and J is TRBJ2-7, with a weak D call TRBD2 (7 bases). Trimming stripped 5 bases from V and 7 bases from J, with 15 bases between. The CDR3 sequence is 13 residues long. The germline CDR1 and CDR2 sequences are SGHVS and FNYEAQ. The CDR3 here is CASSPGGGGEQYF. In DNA, the CDR3 is TGTGCCAGCAGCCCGGGGGGAGGGGGAGAGCAGTACTTC. Together with reference TRBV7-6 and TRBJ2-7, the CDR3 gives the full variable domain: GAGVSQSPRYKVTKRGQDVALRCDPISGHVSLYWYRQALGQGPEFLTYFNYEAQQDKSGLPNDRFSAERPEGSISTLTIQRTEQRDSAMYRCASSPGGGGEQYFGPGTRLTVT.

This chain connects TRBV19 to TRBJ2-3, with TRBD1 matching over 12 bases. V lost 5 bases and J lost 6; bases outside the gene matches: 6. CDR3 length: 15 amino acids. From germline, CDR1 is LNHDA and CDR2 SQIVND (reference sequence). CDR3 residues: CASSGPGQGADTQYF. The DNA of the CDR3 is TGTGCCAGTAGTGGTCCGGGACAGGGGGCGGATACGCAGTATTTT.

This clone was recorded once. The V call is TRBV18, the J call TRBJ1-2; no firm D call. V was cut by 5 bases and J by 4 bases, with 17 bases left in between. The germline V gene encodes CDR1 KGHSH and CDR2 LQKENI. The length of the CDR3 is 15 residues. The CDR3 sequence is CASSGSEGISYGYTF. The CDR3 DNA sequence: TGTGCCAGCTCAGGCAGTGAGGGTATCAGCTATGGCTACACCTTC.

This clone was picked up one time. The chain couples TRBV19 to TRBJ1-5; D not resolved. The germline V gene encodes CDR1 LNHDA and CDR2 SQIVND (reference sequence). There are 11 residues in the CDR3. V lost 10 bases and J 4 bases, leaving 8 bases between the germline ends. The CDR3 nucleotides read TGTGCCACTGGGGAGAATCAGCCCCAGCATTTT. Encoded protein: CATGENQPQHF.

A few counts support this clone. One end of the junction does not line up with germline, which may come from a read error. The V and J genes are TRBV6-5 and TRBJ2-2, with 9 bases lining up with TRBD1. Looked up from germline, CDR1 is MNHEY and CDR2 is SVGAGI. This CDR3 is 15 amino acids long. CDR3 sequence (DNA): TGTGCCAGCAGTTACCGACAGGGGGAACACCGGGGAGCTGTTTTT. Encoded protein: CASSYRQGEHRGAVF.

The CDR3 DNA is TGTGCCAGCAGCTTGTTACCGGGACAGGCCTACAATGAGCAGTTCTTC. Amino acids: CASSLLPGQAYNEQFF. The chain is built from TRBV7-3 and TRBJ2-1; 8 bases map to TRBD1. Per germline, CDR1 SGHTA and CDR2 FQGTGA. This CDR3 spans 16 amino acids. Trimming cost V 3 bases and J 2 bases; bases outside gene matches: 6. Full variable domain (missing parts from reference TRBV7-3 and TRBJ2-1): GAGVSQTPSNKVTEKGKYVELRCDPISGHTALYWYRQSLGQGPEFLIYFQGTGAADDSGLPNDRFFAVRPEGSVSTLKIQRTERGDSAVYLCASSLLPGQAYNEQFFGPGTRLTVL.

The chain recombines TRBV7-2 with TRBJ2-2; 7 positions agree with TRBD1. V was clipped by 5 bases and J by 0 bases; unmatched bases: 6. The germline V gene has CDR1 SGHTA and CDR2 FQGNSA. The CDR3 consists of 16 residues. DNA of the CDR3: TGTGCCAGCAGCCCCTACAGGGGAACGAACACCGGGGAGCTGTTTTTT. Its translation: CASSPYRGTNTGELFF.

The rearrangement joins TRBV15 to TRBJ1-3, with D possibly TRBD1 on 6 matching bases. Trimming stripped 3 bases from V and 0 bases from J, with 18 bases between. The CDR3 contains 18 residues. From germline, CDR1 is LNHNV and CDR2 YYDKDF (reference sequence). CDR3 protein: CATSSSRRAGDSGNTIYF. CDR3 nucleotides: TGTGCCACCAGCAGTTCCCGACGGGCAGGGGACTCTGGAAACACCATATATTTT.

This chain connects TRBV6-6 to TRBJ2-4; 8 nucleotides line up with TRBD2. The CDR3 consists of 15 residues. Trimming removed 4 bases from V and 3 bases from J; junction bases left unmatched: 5. In germline, CDR1 is MNHNY, CDR2 SVGAGI (reference sequence). CDR3 bases: TGTGCCAGCAGTTCCGGGGGGGCGGTCAAAAACATTCAGTACTTC. This translates into CASSSGGAVKNIQYF.

This chain joins TRBV5-1 and TRBJ2-7; D is unresolved. This CDR3 comprises 14 residues. V was clipped by 0 bases and J by 0 bases, with 7 bases between them. Germline lookup yields CDR1 SGHRS and CDR2 YFSETQ. The chain's CDR3 is CASSLVPSSYEQYF. As DNA, the CDR3 is TGCGCCAGCAGCTTGGTACCGAGCTCCTACGAGCAGTACTTC. Full variable domain (rest looked up from reference TRBV5-1 and TRBJ2-7): KAGVTQTPRYLIKTRGQQVTLSCSPISGHRSVSWYQQTPGQGLQFLFEYFSETQRNKGNFPGRFSGRQFSNSRSEMNVSTLELGDSALYLCASSLVPSSYEQYFGPGTRLTVT.

V usage is TRBV4-3 and J usage is TRBJ1-2; D unclear. Germline assignment: CDR1 LGHNA and CDR2 YSLEER. The CDR3 consists of 16 residues. The ends were cut back, 0 bases at V and 0 bases at J, with 11 bases in the middle. The CDR3 nucleotides read TGCGCCAGCAGCCAAGATCCAACCGGGTCTAACTATGGCTACACCTTC. It encodes CASSQDPTGSNYGYTF.

The J gene is TRBJ2-1, the V gene TRBV6-1; D is unclear. The length of the CDR3 is 14 residues. Trimming cost V 2 bases and J 6 bases, with 11 bases left between them. Germline CDR1 MNHNS, CDR2 SASEGT. The CDR3 region has the DNA TGTGCCAGCAGTGAACCCCTGAGGTCCAATGAGCAGTTCTTC. It yields the protein CASSEPLRSNEQFF.

V is TRBV11-2 and J is TRBJ1-1; 7 bases are shared with TRBD1. Germline loops: CDR1 SGHAT, CDR2 FQNNGV. The trim removed 1 base at V and 1 base at J, leaving 0 bases unmatched. The CDR3 sequence is 14 residues long. The CDR3 DNA sequence: TGTGCCAGCAGCTTAGCAGGGGGGAACACTGAAGCTTTCTTT. Its translation: CASSLAGGNTEAFF.

This clone turned up a few times. The genes are TRBV13 and TRBJ1-3; the D is unclear. The CDR3 is 14 residues long. Germline CDR1 is PRHDT and CDR2 is FYEKMQ (reference sequence). The V and J ends lost 4 bases and 1 base respectively, with 8 bases between them. CDR3 residues: CASSSQASGNTIYF. CDR3 sequence (DNA): TGTGCCAGCAGCTCCCAAGCTTCTGGAAACACCATATATTTT.

On this clone: The junction departs from germline at one end; a sequencing error may be responsible. The rearrangement uses TRBV2 and TRBJ2-6; TRBD2 matches 8 bases. The CDR3 has 17 residues. The germline CDR1 and CDR2 sequences are SNHLY and FYNNEI. The CDR3 sequence is CASSEARGGSGASVLTF. CDR3 coding DNA: TGTGCCAGCAGTGAAGCGCGCGGGGGGTCTGGGGCCAGCGTCCTGACTTTC.

In its sample, this clone was seen a few times. The chain uses TRBV27 and TRBJ2-1, with 12 positions matching TRBD2. Germline loops: CDR1 MNHEY, CDR2 SMNVEV (reference sequence). V shed 1 base and J 5 bases; nucleotides not matched to a gene: 6. This CDR3 is 17 amino acids long. CDR3 in amino acids: CASSLWLAGGQDNEQFF. DNA of the CDR3: TGTGCCAGCAGTTTATGGCTAGCGGGGGGGCAAGACAATGAGCAGTTCTTC.

The chain combines TRBV7-3 with TRBJ1-6; unclear D gene. This CDR3 is built from 18 residues. V gave up 4 bases and J gave up 7 bases, with 23 bases separating them. Germline CDR1 and CDR2: SGHTA and FQGTGA. CDR3: CASSSRPSLAGGNSPLHF. The CDR3 DNA sequence: TGTGCCAGCAGCTCCCGACCGTCCCTCGCGGGTGGGAATTCACCCCTCCACTTT.

The J gene is TRBJ2-7, the V gene TRBV19, with D possibly TRBD2 on 5 matching bases. The CDR3 contains 13 residues. Trimming stripped 6 bases from V and 2 bases from J, with 11 bases between. Germline-derived CDR1 and CDR2 are LNHDA and SQIVND (reference sequence). The CDR3 DNA reads as TGTGCCAGTAGCACAGACGGGACCTACGAGCAGTACTTC. Its translation: CASSTDGTYEQYF.

V is TRBV27 and J is TRBJ1-2; 7 bases align to TRBD1. CDR1 MNHEY and CDR2 SMNVEV come from the germline V gene (reference sequence). V lost 4 bases to trimming and J lost 5 bases; unmatched junction nucleotides: 10. This CDR3 contains 15 residues. CDR3 in DNA: TGTGCCAGCAGTTCGCTACAGGGGCCGCTGTATGGCTACACCTTC. This codes for CASSSLQGPLYGYTF.

Of note for this clone: One junction end does not reproduce the germline sequence, and a read error may be involved. The chain uses TRBV6-6 and TRBJ2-6, with D perhaps TRBD2 (7 bases). In germline, CDR1 is MNHNY, CDR2 SVGAGI (reference sequence). The CDR3 spans 16 residues. The DNA of the CDR3 is TGTGCCAGCAGTCAGGGGACTACGGCTGGGGCCAGCGTCCTGACTTTC. Its protein product is CASSQGTTAGASVLTF.

The rearrangement links TRBV27 to TRBJ2-1, with D perhaps TRBD1 (6 bases). Germline CDR1 is MNHEY and CDR2 is SMNVEV (reference sequence). This CDR3 spans 12 amino acids. The V and J ends lost 3 bases and 9 bases respectively, with 9 bases between them. The CDR3 here is CASSLEGGEQFF. CDR3 coding DNA: TGTGCCAGCAGTTTGGAAGGGGGTGAGCAGTTCTTC.

This rearrangement joins TRBV7-2 to TRBJ1-6, with D unresolved. Trimming removed 5 bases from V and 5 bases from J, with 16 bases in between. Germline assignment: CDR1 SGHTA and CDR2 FQGNSA. The CDR3 consists of 16 residues. The CDR3 DNA is TGTGCCAGCAGCGGTCGGGTTACCGGGGATAATTCACCCCTCCACTTT. Protein product: CASSGRVTGDNSPLHF.

The chain links TRBV15 to TRBJ1-1, with 8 bases identical to TRBD1. The CDR3 is 17 residues long. Germline assignment: CDR1 LNHNV and CDR2 YYDKDF (reference sequence). With V trimmed by 0 bases and J by 0 bases, 6 bases remained unmatched. The CDR3 loop is CATSREIQGAMNTEAFF. DNA for the CDR3: TGTGCCACCAGCAGAGAAATCCAGGGGGCGATGAACACTGAAGCTTTCTTT.

The chain has TRBV6-1 and TRBJ1-5, with a weak D call TRBD1 (6 bases). V shed 6 bases and J shed 0 bases, with 12 bases lying between them. Germline CDR1 MNHNS, CDR2 SASEGT. This CDR3 contains 15 residues. The CDR3 DNA follows: TGTGCCAGCAGAGGTGACAGGAATAGCAATCAGCCCCAGCATTTT. Its protein product is CASRGDRNSNQPQHF.

V is TRBV5-1 and J is TRBJ2-2, with D possibly TRBD1 on 6 matching bases. The V gene's germline CDR1 is SGHRS and CDR2 YFSETQ. The CDR3 sequence is 17 residues long. Trimming removed 0 bases at V and 2 bases at J, with 14 bases between. The CDR3 sequence is CASSLAEVGHNTGELFF. For the CDR3, the DNA is TGCGCCAGCAGCTTGGCCGAGGTGGGACACAACACCGGGGAGCTGTTTTTT.

In its sample, this clone was seen once. The V gene is TRBV2, the J gene TRBJ1-1; 7 nucleotides line up with TRBD1. V lost 7 bases and J lost 4; bases outside the gene matches: 12. The CDR3 is 15 amino acids. Germline loops: CDR1 SNHLY, CDR2 FYNNEI. CDR3 bases: TGTGCCAGCAAGGTAACAGGGGACGGCGTCACTGAAGCTTTCTTT. It specifies CASKVTGDGVTEAFF.

The chain joins TRBV13 to TRBJ2-1; 15 bases agree with TRBD2. The germline CDR1 and CDR2 sequences are PRHDT and FYEKMQ (reference sequence). Unmatched junction bases numbered 3, after V lost 3 bases and J lost 0 bases. CDR3 length: 18 residues. CDR3 amino acids: CASSFGLAGGSSYNEQFF. For the CDR3, the DNA is TGTGCCAGCAGCTTTGGACTAGCGGGGGGGAGCTCCTACAATGAGCAGTTCTTC.

The chain employs TRBV27 and TRBJ1-2, with 7 positions matching TRBD1. The length of the CDR3 is 15 residues. Germline V gene lookup returns CDR1 MNHEY and CDR2 SMNVEV (reference sequence). J was trimmed by 2 bases and V by 6 bases; bases with no gene match: 9. The CDR3: CASSRGTGVNYGYTF. CDR3 in DNA: TGTGCCAGCAGCCGAGGAACAGGGGTGAACTATGGCTACACCTTC.

This rearrangement joins TRBV2 to TRBJ2-7; D uncertain. Trimming took off 4 bases at V and 4 bases at J, with 5 bases between the two ends. The CDR3 covers 11 residues. Germline loops: CDR1 SNHLY, CDR2 FYNNEI. The CDR3 nucleotides are TGTGCCAGCAGTGCCTATTACGAGCAGTACTTC. Translated: CASSAYYEQYF. The entire variable domain, with the rest obtained from reference TRBV2 and TRBJ2-7, is as follows: EPEVTQTPSHQVTQMGQEVILRCVPISNHLYFYWYRQILGQKVEFLVSFYNNEISEKSEIFDDQFSVERPDGSNFTLKIRSTKLEDSAMYFCASSAYYEQYFGPGTRLTVT.

V is TRBV5-1 and J is TRBJ2-2; a weak D match, TRBD1 (6 bases). The germline V gene encodes CDR1 SGHRS and CDR2 YFSETQ. The CDR3 runs 15 residues. V was trimmed by 3 bases and J by 4 bases, leaving 13 bases between them. The CDR3 protein is CASSWRQDLTGELFF. As DNA, the CDR3 is TGCGCCAGCAGCTGGCGACAGGACCTCACCGGGGAGCTGTTTTTT.